Following are 10 T cell receptor beta chains from one sample sequenced in a study of shared T cell receptors in the human thymus. TCRdb's table, derived via immunoSEQ multiplex PCR, lists solely in-frame clones and lacks some. The sample gives about 660,000 clones, approximately 88% of which show up once; 0.0095% to 0.012% is in the top ten. Separately, the same data were catalogued under a study of human thymus T cells.

The sequenced sample consisted of thymocytes. Receptor source: a boy under two years old with a congenital heart defect.

The chain couples TRBV25-1 to TRBJ1-2; a weak D match, TRBD1 (5 bases). CDR1 and CDR2 from the germline V gene are MGHDK and SYGVNS. V lost 5 bases, J lost 3 bases, and 13 bases lay in between. There are 14 residues in the CDR3. The CDR3 DNA sequence: TGTGCCAGCAGTCCGCGGGGGGTGGACTATGGCTACACCTTC. This gives the protein CASSPRGVDYGYTF.

This clone was seen a handful of times. The rearrangement joins TRBV14 to TRBJ2-1; 7 bases agree with TRBD2. The CDR3 length is 14 residues. V was pared by 10 bases and J by 7 bases, with 13 bases of the junction left unmatched. Germline V gene data show CDR1 as SGHDN and CDR2 as FVKESK. The CDR3 reads CATSGGGPRNEQFF. The CDR3 DNA reads TGTGCCACCAGTGGGGGAGGGCCGCGGAATGAGCAGTTCTTC. Drawing the rest from reference TRBV14 and TRBJ2-1, the complete variable domain is EAGVTQFPSHSVIEKGQTVTLRCDPISGHDNLYWYRRVMGKEIKFLLHFVKESKQDESGMPNNRFLAERTGGTYSTLKVQPAELEDSGVYFCATSGGGPRNEQFFGPGTRLTVL.

The chain carries TRBV7-9 and TRBJ1-2; D gene uncertain. Trimming removed 9 bases from V and 7 bases from J, with 6 bases in between. The CDR3 length is 9 residues. The V gene's germline CDR1 is SEHNR and CDR2 FQNEAQ (reference sequence). CDR3 loop: CARGRGYTF. The CDR3 bases are TGTGCCAGGGGCCGTGGCTACACCTTC. Combining the CDR3 with reference TRBV7-9 and TRBJ1-2 gives the whole variable domain DTGVSQNPRHKITKRGQNVTFRCDPISEHNRLYWYRQTLGQGPEFLTYFQNEAQLEKSRLLSDRFSAERPKGSFSTLEIQRTEQGDSAMYLCARGRGYTFGSGTRLTVV.

The chain uses TRBV6-5 and TRBJ1-4; D is ambiguous. Trimming removed 4 bases from V and 8 bases from J, with 14 bases in between. The CDR3 is 14 residues long. Germline CDR1 and CDR2: MNHEY and SVGAGI. This chain's CDR3 is CASSSGVGEEKLFF. The CDR3 bases are TGTGCCAGCAGTTCAGGTGTCGGGGAGGAAAAACTGTTTTTT.

CDR3 sequence (DNA): TGTGCCATCAGTGAACTAGCAGAGGAGACCCAGTACTTC. The encoded protein is CAISELAEETQYF. The rearrangement joins TRBV10-3 to TRBJ2-5; perhaps TRBD2 as D (6 bases). The V gene's germline CDR1 is ENHRY and CDR2 SYGVKD. The CDR3 has 13 amino acids. V dropped 3 bases and J dropped 5 bases, with 10 bases sitting between them.

The chain carries TRBV28 and TRBJ2-5; TRBD1 is a possible D gene (5 bases). The CDR3 runs to 16 residues. The germline gives CDR1 MDHEN, CDR2 SYDVKM. V shed 4 bases and J shed 5 bases, with 20 bases lying between them. CDR3 protein: CASSSVDKPGWETQYF. CDR3 nucleotides: TGTGCCAGCAGTTCCGTGGACAAGCCGGGCTGGGAGACCCAGTACTTC.

J is TRBJ2-3 and V is TRBV7-2; D possibly corresponds to TRBD2 (5 bases). V lost 0 bases to trimming and J lost 2 bases, with 12 bases between them. Germline CDR1 SGHTA, CDR2 FQGNSA. This CDR3 is 16 amino acids long. This CDR3 is CASSLAPLAPTDTQYF. CDR3 nucleotide sequence: TGTGCCAGCAGCTTAGCGCCCCTAGCCCCCACAGATACGCAGTATTTT.

This clone has a handful of counts. This chain uses TRBV5-6 with TRBJ2-7; TRBD2 aligns across 7 bases. This CDR3 spans 19 amino acids. Trimming at V came to 2 bases and at J to 2 bases, leaving 19 bases not matched to a gene. The germline CDR1 and CDR2 sequences are SGHDT and YYEEEE. The CDR3 DNA follows: TGTGCCAGCAGCTTTGGGGACGGGAGGACGAGACGGGGACCCTACGAGCAGTACTTC. Protein: CASSFGDGRTRRGPYEQYF. Variable domain in full (rest from reference TRBV5-6 and TRBJ2-7): DAGVTQSPTHLIKTRGQQVTLRCSPKSGHDTVSWYQQALGQGPQFIFQYYEEEERQRGNFPDRFSGHQFPNYSSELNVNALLLGDSALYLCASSFGDGRTRRGPYEQYFGPGTRLTVT.

The CDR3: CASSFPRTSFRGWTQYF. The CDR3 DNA is TGTGCCAGCAGCTTCCCAAGGACTAGCTTCAGGGGGTGGACGCAGTATTTT. The chain uses TRBV11-2 and TRBJ2-3; D is perhaps TRBD2 (8 bases). CDR3 length: 17 residues. Per germline, CDR1 SGHAT and CDR2 FQNNGV. V was clipped by 3 bases and J by 9 bases, with 25 bases between them.

This chain uses TRBV29-1 with TRBJ1-5; TRBD1 matches 8 bases. CDR3 size: 14 residues. The V gene end was trimmed by 6 bases and the J gene end by 0 bases; junction bases not matched to a gene: 4. Germline V gene lookup returns CDR1 SQVTM and CDR2 ANQGSEA. As DNA, the CDR3 is TGCAGCGTCTGGACAGGGTATAGCAATCAGCCCCAGCATTTT. Its translation: CSVWTGYSNQPQHF.